This T cell receptor beta chain is drawn from a study of blood T cell repertoires in COVID-19 (TCRdb year 2020). Describing the broader study: Samples covering the acute and convalescent phases of COVID-19 were provided by collaborators in the United States, Italy and Spain. Subjects who had been exposed to COVID-19, were actively infected with it, or had recovered from it provided the deeply sampled blood TCRbeta repertoires that made up the dataset. The repertoires were released in a freely available public database meant as a resource for research on the immune response to SARS-CoV-2. The samples were drawn from two sources: the first 160 participants of the ongoing ImmuneRACE study, and 950 to 1,500 subjects contributed by 6 global collaborators. The material from the prospective study consisted of cDNA or gDNA derived from T cells, B-cell-depleted T cells, or PBMCs. Where HLA class I and class II types were available, the types were taken from metadata supplied by the sample provider, not from assay-based typing. Sample metadata almost always included a de-identified subject ID, COVID-19 status, age in years and sex. Study-wide conclusions, independent of this receptor: The quantity of clinical and demographic metadata differed by source and by participant and was supplied without curation.

Points on this clone: The clone's antigen remains unknown. No qualities accompany the bases; no much larger clone lies one base away.

The CDR3 runs 15 amino acids, cysteine and phenylalanine included. This entry keeps only the CDR3 DNA: 45 bases, framed from base 1. Trimmed from V: 2 bases; trimmed from J: 0 bases; junction bases lacking a gene match: 0. In the germline V gene, CDR1 corresponds to MNHEY and CDR2 to SVGAGI. TCRbeta CDR3 regions were amplified from genomic DNA using the immunoSEQ Assay, a bias-controlled multiplex PCR. Per the source publication's procedure: Nucleated cell counts per sample were estimated from amplification of reference gene primers within the assay. To quantify the absolute abundance of each unique TCRbeta CDR3 rearrangement, sequence reads were collapsed and filtered. For each sample, productive Simpson clonality was calculated as the square root of Simpson's diversity index across productive rearrangements. What TCRdb holds here is the immuneACCESS table cut down to in-frame rearrangements. Part of the clones is not present; checked against another copy, under half of the missing clones reflect an unresolved V gene, and the others are unexplained. V and J calls and clone size are those listed in that table; D and trimming were worked out from the DNA. Counted in this sample were roughly 200,000 clones; 70% to 90% of them appeared once. The ten biggest clones cover over 1% of the sample.

Participants in the prospective study were aged about 18 to 95 years, lived in about two dozen United States geographic areas, and enrolled through a virtual design. Cohort assignment in the prospective study relied on participant-reported clinical history from a screening survey and a study questionnaire. For ImmuneRACE Cohort 3, a participant was defined as recovered based on two consecutive negative NP/OP PCR tests, clearance by a healthcare professional, or resolution of symptoms. Mobile phlebotomists in the prospective study collected whole blood, serum and a nasopharyngeal or oropharyngeal swab from every participant. Additional blood draws and questionnaires over an approximately 2-month period could optionally be provided by prospective study participants. Before DNA extraction, prospective study blood samples were shipped either frozen or at room temperature.

This TCR was sampled from a young man who had recovered from COVID-19. The V and J segments used are TRBV6-5 and TRBJ2-7; 11 nucleotides in the junction match TRBD2. Source material: PBMCs or T cells enriched from blood (not recorded which). The CDR3 here reads CASSYTSGSSYEQYF. The DNA reads TGTGCCAGCAGTTACACTAGCGGGAGCTCCTACGAGCAGTACTTC.